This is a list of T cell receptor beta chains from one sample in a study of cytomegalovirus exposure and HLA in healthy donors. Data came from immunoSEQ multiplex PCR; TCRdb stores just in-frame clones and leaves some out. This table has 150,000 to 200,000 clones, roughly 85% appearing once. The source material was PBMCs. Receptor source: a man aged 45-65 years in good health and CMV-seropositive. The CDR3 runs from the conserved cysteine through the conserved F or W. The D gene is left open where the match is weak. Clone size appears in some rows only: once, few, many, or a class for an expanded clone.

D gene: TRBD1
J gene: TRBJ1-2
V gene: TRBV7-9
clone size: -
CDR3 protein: CASSQGASFGYTF
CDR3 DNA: TGTGCCAGCAGCCAGGGGGCGTCGTTCGGCTACACCTTC

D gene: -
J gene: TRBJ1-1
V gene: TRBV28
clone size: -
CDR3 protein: CASSLGPLGGTEAFF
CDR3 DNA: TGTGCCAGCAGTTTAGGTCCCCTGGGGGGGACTGAAGCTTTCTTT

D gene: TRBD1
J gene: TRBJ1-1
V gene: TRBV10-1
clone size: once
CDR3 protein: CASSEWTGVNTEAFF
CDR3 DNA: TGCGCCAGCAGTGAATGGACAGGCGTAAACACTGAAGCTTTCTTT

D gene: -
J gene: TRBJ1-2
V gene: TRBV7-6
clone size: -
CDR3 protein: CASSLDLGQTRLKNYGYTF
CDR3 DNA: TGTGCCAGCAGCTTAGATTTAGGACAGACCAGACTAAAGAACTATGGCTACACCTTC

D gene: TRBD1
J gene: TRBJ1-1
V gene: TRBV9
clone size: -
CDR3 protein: CASSVEGTAEAFF
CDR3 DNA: TGTGCCAGCAGCGTAGAAGGGACAGCTGAAGCTTTCTTT

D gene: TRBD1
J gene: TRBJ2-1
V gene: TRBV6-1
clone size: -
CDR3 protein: CASQDRGRDEQFF
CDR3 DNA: TGTGCCAGTCAGGACAGGGGGCGAGATGAGCAGTTCTTC

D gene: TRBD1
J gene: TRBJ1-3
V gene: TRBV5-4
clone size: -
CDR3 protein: CASSAGQGLGNTIYF
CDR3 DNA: TGTGCCAGCAGCGCGGGACAGGGCCTTGGAAACACCATATATTTT

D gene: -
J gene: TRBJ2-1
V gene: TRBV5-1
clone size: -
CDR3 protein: CASSLQGRNEQFF
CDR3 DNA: TGCGCCAGCAGCTTACAGGGGAGGAATGAGCAGTTCTTC

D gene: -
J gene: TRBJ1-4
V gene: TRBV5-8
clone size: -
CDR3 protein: CASSSTGSQGEKLFF
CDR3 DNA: TGTGCCAGCAGCTCAACGGGTTCCCAGGGGGAAAAACTGTTTTTT

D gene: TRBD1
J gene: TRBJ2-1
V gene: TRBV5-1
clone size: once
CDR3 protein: CASSLATGDNEQFF
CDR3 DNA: TGCGCCAGCAGCTTGGCGACAGGGGACAATGAGCAGTTCTTC

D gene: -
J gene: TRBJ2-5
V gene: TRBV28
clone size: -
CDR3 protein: CASSPTGQSIVETQYF
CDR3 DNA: TGTGCCAGCAGCCCCACCGGACAGAGTATAGTAGAGACCCAGTACTTC

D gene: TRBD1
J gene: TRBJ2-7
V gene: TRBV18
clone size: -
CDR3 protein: CASSAVGTGPYEQYF
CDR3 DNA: TGTGCCAGCTCAGCCGTCGGGACAGGCCCCTACGAGCAGTACTTC

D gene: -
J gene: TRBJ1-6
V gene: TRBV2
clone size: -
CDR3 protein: CASSATGGGVYNSPLHF
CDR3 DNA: TGTGCCAGCAGCGCCACGGGGGGGGGCGTTTATAATTCACCCCTCCACTTT

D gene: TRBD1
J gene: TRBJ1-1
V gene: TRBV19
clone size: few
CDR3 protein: CASTRGTGWPEAFF
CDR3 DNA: TGTGCCAGTACTCGGGGGACAGGGTGGCCTGAAGCTTTCTTT

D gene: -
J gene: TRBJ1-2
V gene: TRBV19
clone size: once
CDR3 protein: CASSIDQTGAYGYTF
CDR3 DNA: TGTGCCAGTAGTATAGATCAGACAGGAGCCTATGGCTACACCTTC

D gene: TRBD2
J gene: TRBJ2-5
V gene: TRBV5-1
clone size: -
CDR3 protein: CASSKGLAVQETQYF
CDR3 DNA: TGCGCCAGCAGCAAGGGACTAGCGGTACAAGAGACCCAGTACTTC

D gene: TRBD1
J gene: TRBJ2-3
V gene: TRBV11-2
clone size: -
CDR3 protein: CASSRGTGETDTQYF
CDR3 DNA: TGTGCCAGCAGCCGCGGTACAGGGGAGACAGATACGCAGTATTTT

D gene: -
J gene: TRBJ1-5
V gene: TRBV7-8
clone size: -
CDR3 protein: CASSHTVPGAQHF
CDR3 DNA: TGTGCCAGCAGCCACACCGTACCCGGGGCCCAGCATTTT

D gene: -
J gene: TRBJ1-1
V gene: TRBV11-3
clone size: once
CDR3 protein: CASSLDGGSSMNTEAFF
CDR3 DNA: TGTGCCAGCAGCTTAGATGGGGGGAGTTCCATGAACACTGAAGCTTTCTTT

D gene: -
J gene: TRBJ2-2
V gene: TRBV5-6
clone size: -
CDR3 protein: CASSWVRRLNTGELFF
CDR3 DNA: TGTGCCAGCAGCTGGGTCAGGCGACTAAACACCGGGGAGCTGTTTTTT

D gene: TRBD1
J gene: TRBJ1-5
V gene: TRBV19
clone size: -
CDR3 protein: CASSPRGQGPGQPQHF
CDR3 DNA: TGTGCCAGTAGTCCAAGGGGACAGGGGCCAGGTCAGCCCCAGCATTTT

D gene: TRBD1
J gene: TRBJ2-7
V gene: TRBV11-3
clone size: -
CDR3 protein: CASSLAGQGYEQYF
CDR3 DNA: TGTGCCAGCAGCTTAGCGGGACAGGGATACGAGCAGTACTTC

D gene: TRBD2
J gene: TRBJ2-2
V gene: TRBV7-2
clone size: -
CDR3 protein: CASSPLAGGLSGELFF
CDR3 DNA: TGTGCCAGCAGCCCACTAGCGGGGGGGCTTTCCGGGGAGCTGTTTTTT

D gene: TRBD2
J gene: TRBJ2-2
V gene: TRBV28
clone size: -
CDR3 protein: CASSRGLAGTGELFF
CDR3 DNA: TGTGCCAGCAGTAGGGGACTAGCGGGGACCGGGGAGCTGTTTTTT

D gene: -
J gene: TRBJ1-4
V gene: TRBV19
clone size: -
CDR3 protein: CASSIRPGTNEKLFF
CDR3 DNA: TGTGCCAGTAGTATTAGGCCCGGGACTAATGAAAAACTGTTTTTT

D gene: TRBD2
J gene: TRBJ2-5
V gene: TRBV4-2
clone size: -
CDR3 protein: CASSQDYASGGYETQYF
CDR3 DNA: TGTGCCAGCAGCCAAGATTACGCTAGCGGGGGGTATGAGACCCAGTACTTC

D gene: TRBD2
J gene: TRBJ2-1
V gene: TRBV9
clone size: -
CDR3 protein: CASSVRWGGTYDEQFF
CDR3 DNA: TGTGCCAGCAGCGTCCGATGGGGAGGGACGTACGATGAGCAGTTCTTC

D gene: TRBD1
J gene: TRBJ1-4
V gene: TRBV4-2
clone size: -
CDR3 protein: CASGGQGTEKLFF
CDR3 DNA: TGTGCCAGCGGCGGACAGGGCACTGAAAAACTGTTTTTT

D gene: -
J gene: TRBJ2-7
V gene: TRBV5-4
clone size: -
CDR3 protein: CASSWTGGDEQYF
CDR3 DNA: TGTGCCAGCAGCTGGACCGGAGGGGACGAGCAGTACTTC

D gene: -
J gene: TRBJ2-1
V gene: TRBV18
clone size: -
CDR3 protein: CASSPPGTSYNEQFF
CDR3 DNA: TGTGCCAGCTCACCTCCCGGGACTTCCTACAATGAGCAGTTCTTC

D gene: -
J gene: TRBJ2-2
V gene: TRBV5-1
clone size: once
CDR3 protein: CASSLGQNTGELFF
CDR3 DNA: TGCGCCAGCAGCTTGGGACAGAACACCGGGGAGCTGTTTTTT

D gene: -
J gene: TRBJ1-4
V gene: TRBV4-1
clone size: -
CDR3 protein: CASSQNHRDEKLFF
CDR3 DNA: TGCGCCAGCAGCCAAAACCACAGGGATGAAAAACTGTTTTTT

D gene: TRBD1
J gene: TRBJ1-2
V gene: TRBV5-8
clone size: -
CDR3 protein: CASSGRGRGRYTF
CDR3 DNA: TGTGCCAGCTCCGGAAGGGGGCGCGGGCGCTACACCTTC

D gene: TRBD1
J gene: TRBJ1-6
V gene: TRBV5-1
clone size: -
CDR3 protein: CASSLGLVVGQGDSPLHF
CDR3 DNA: TGCGCCAGCAGCTTGGGTCTGGTTGTGGGACAGGGGGATTCACCCCTCCACTTT

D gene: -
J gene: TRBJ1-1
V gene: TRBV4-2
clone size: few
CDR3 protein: CASSQDLTEAFF
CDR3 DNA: TGTGCCAGCAGCCAAGATCTCACTGAAGCTTTCTTT

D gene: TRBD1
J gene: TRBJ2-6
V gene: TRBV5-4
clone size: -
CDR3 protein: CASSSGTGGSGANVLTF
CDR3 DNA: TGTGCCAGCAGCTCCGGGACAGGGGGATCTGGGGCCAACGTCCTGACTTTC

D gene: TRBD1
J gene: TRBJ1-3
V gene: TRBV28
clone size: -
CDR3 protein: CASRPDRVGGGNTIYF
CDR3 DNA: TGTGCCAGCAGACCGGACAGGGTCGGCGGCGGAAACACCATATATTTT

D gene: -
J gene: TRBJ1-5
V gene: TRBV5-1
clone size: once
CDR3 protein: CASSLWAGGSSNQPQHF
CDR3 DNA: TGTGCCAGCAGCTTGTGGGCAGGAGGGTCGAGCAATCAGCCCCAGCATTTT

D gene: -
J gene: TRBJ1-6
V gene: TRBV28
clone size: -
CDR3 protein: CASKGGSYNSPLHF
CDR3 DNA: TGTGCCAGCAAAGGGGGCTCCTATAATTCACCCCTCCACTTT

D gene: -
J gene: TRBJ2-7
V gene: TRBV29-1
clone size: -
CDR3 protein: CSVTLPGVSYEQYF
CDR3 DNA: TGCAGCGTTACGCTCCCAGGGGTATCCTACGAGCAGTACTTC

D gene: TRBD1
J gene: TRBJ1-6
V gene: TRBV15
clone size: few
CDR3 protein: CATSGIGTGGRWYNSPLHF
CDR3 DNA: TGTGCCACCAGCGGAATCGGGACAGGGGGTCGTTGGTATAATTCACCCCTCCACTTT

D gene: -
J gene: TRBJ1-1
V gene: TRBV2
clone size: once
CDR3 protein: CASSPGQSTEAFF
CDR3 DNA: TGTGCCAGCAGCCCCGGACAGAGCACTGAAGCTTTCTTT

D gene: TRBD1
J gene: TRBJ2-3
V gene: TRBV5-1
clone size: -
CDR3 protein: CASSLVGQGTDTQYF
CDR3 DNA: TGCGCCAGCAGCTTGGTAGGACAGGGTACAGATACGCAGTATTTT

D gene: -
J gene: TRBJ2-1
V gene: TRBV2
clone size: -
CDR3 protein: CASSRSGAPSYNEQFF
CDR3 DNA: TGTGCCAGCAGTAGGAGTGGGGCCCCGTCCTACAATGAGCAGTTCTTC

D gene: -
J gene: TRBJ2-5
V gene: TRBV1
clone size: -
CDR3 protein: CTSSQDRQGAFGGETQYF
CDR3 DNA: TGCACCAGCAGCCAAGATCGCCAGGGGGCGTTCGGAGGAGAGACCCAGTACTTC

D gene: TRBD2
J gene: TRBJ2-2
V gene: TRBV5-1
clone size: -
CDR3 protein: CASSLRSGGQNTGELFF
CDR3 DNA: TGCGCCAGCAGCTTGCGAAGCGGGGGGCAGAACACCGGGGAGCTGTTTTTT

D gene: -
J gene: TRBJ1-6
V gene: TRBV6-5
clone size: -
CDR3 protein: CASRPESDNSPLHF
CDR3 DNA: TGTGCCAGCAGGCCTGAGTCCGATAATTCACCCCTCCACTTT

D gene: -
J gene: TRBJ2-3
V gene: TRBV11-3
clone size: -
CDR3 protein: CASSDPEVGTDTQYF
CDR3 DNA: TGTGCCAGCAGCGACCCGGAGGTGGGCACAGATACGCAGTATTTT

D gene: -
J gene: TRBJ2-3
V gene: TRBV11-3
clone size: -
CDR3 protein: CASSLLGGGLTDTQYF
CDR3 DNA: TGTGCCAGCAGCTTATTGGGCGGGGGCCTCACAGATACGCAGTATTTT

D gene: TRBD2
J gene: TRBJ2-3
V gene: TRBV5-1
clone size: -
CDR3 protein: CASSLITSGGTRDTDTQYF
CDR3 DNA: TGCGCCAGCAGCTTGATTACTAGCGGGGGCACCCGGGACACAGATACGCAGTATTTT

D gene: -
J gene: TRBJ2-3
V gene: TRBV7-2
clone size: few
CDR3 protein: CASSGGSGTDTQYF
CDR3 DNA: TGTGCCAGCAGCGGCGGCAGCGGCACAGATACGCAGTATTTT